Sequencing of this T cell receptor (beta chain) was carried out in a study of human T cells and chemical hapten exposure. Study-level background: TCR yields differed between samples (mainly from small differences in pooled library volume). General study points: With regard to DPC sensitization, TCRs above 1 in 1000 frequency did not change.

This clonotype showed up many times. Its antigen is undetermined. Time point of the sample: patch test 1, 2 weeks after DPC sensitization. The treatment was: therapeutic diphenylcyclopropenone sensitization with weekly scalp DPC. TCRdb re-called the RACE reads through MiXCR, storing one row per CDR3 protein. The sample holds 75,000 to 100,000 distinct CDR3 sequences, 12% seen once. With V trimmed by 7 bases and J by 6 bases, 7 bases remained unmatched. Germline values: CDR1 SNHLY, CDR2 FYNNEI. The CDR3 has 14 amino acids. This rearrangement joins TRBV2 to TRBJ2-2; 8 bases map to TRBD2. Specimen: whole blood, collected in connection with sensitization to the hapten diphenylcyclopropenone (DPC). This sequence originates from a woman aged 55-70 years with alopecia areata. Some clones in this sample may be carry-over from other donors' samples. Here the CDR3 DNA reads TGTGCCAGCATGGGACTAGTCGTGTCCGGGGAGCTGTTTTTT. Protein: CASMGLVVSGELFF.